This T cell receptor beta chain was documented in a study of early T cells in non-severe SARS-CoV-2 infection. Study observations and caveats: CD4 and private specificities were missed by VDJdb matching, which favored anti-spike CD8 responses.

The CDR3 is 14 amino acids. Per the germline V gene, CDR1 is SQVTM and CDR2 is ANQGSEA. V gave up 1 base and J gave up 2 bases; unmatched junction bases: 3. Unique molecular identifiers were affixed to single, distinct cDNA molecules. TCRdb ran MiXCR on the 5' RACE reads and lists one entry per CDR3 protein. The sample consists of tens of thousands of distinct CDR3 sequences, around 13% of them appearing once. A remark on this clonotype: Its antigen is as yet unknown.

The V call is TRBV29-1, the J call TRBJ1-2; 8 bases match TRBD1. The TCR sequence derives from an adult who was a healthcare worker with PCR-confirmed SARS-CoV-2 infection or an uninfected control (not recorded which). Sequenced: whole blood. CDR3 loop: CSVEGDRSNYGYTF. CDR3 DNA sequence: TGCAGCGTTGAAGGGGACAGGAGCAACTATGGCTACACCTTC.